This passage covers 22 T cell receptor beta chains from one sample sequenced in a study of OX40 agonist ivuxolimab in advanced cancers. Clones were sequenced by immunoSEQ multiplex PCR, and TCRdb holds only the in-frame ones, with some missing. The table lists roughly 72,000 clones, 89% of them singletons. This sample comprised CD4+ or CD8+ T cells sorted from blood, obtained in a trial of the OX40 agonist ivuxolimab. These receptors were collected from an adult with an advanced solid tumor such as melanoma, head and neck, liver or kidney cancer.

The CDR3 DNA is TGCGCCAGCAGCTTTGAACAGGGTAATGGGGCCAACGTCCTGACTTTC. Its protein is CASSFEQGNGANVLTF. The chain has TRBV5-1 and TRBJ2-6, with D perhaps TRBD1 (6 bases). The CDR3 is 16 residues long. Trimming removed 2 bases at V and 3 bases at J, with 12 bases between. Per germline, CDR1 SGHRS and CDR2 YFSETQ.

This sequence joins TRBV10-3 and TRBJ1-5; D not resolved. This CDR3 contains 16 residues. Trimming took off 4 bases at V and 2 bases at J, with 15 bases between the two ends. Germline CDR1 reads ENHRY; CDR2 reads SYGVKD. The CDR3 bases are TGTGCCATCAGTGTGGGCGACCGGTGGGGCAATCAGCCCCAGCATTTT. Protein: CAISVGDRWGNQPQHF.

This clone occurred once. V is TRBV2 and J is TRBJ2-1; D is possibly TRBD1 (6 bases). V lost 7 bases and J lost 1, with 14 bases in between. This CDR3 region has 15 residues. The germline gives CDR1 SNHLY, CDR2 FYNNEI. The CDR3 DNA reads TGTGCCAGCAAGGGGGACGTTTCATCCTACAATGAGCAGTTCTTC. This gives the protein CASKGDVSSYNEQFF.

The chain has TRBV5-5 and TRBJ1-1, with 12 nucleotides matching TRBD1. The junction had 6 bases not matched to a gene; V was cut back by 1 base and J by 5 bases. The CDR3 runs 16 residues. Per germline, CDR1 SGHKS and CDR2 YYEKEE (reference sequence). CDR3 DNA: TGTGCCAGCAGCTTGTGGGGACAGGGGGCGGGTACTGAAGCTTTCTTT. Its protein product is CASSLWGQGAGTEAFF.

As regards this clone: This sample also contains other DNA sequences that code for the same CDR3. The rearrangement uses TRBV9 and TRBJ2-2; TRBD1 matches at 8 bases. Germline CDR1 SGDLS, CDR2 YYNGEE. With V trimmed by 0 bases and J by 5 bases, 6 bases remained unmatched. This CDR3 region has 16 residues. CDR3 nucleotide sequence: TGTGCCAGCAGCGTAGTCGGGACAGGTGGTACCGGGGAGCTGTTTTTT. Protein product: CASSVVGTGGTGELFF.

The V gene is TRBV5-1, the J gene TRBJ2-5; tentative D call: TRBD1 (5 bases). Germline V gives CDR1 SGHRS, CDR2 YFSETQ. With 2 bases removed from V and 5 bases from J, the gap between germline ends came to 16 bases. The CDR3 is 15 residues long. The CDR3 reads CASSLATQGGETQYF. The CDR3 DNA reads as TGCGCCAGCAGCTTAGCCACTCAGGGTGGTGAGACCCAGTACTTC.

The rearrangement uses TRBV5-6 and TRBJ2-7, with D hard to call. Germline-derived CDR1 and CDR2 are SGHDT and YYEEEE. With 1 base removed from V and 3 bases from J, the gap between germline ends came to 14 bases. CDR3 size: 15 residues. The CDR3 DNA is TGTGCCAGCAGCTTGTTCGGCAACACCGTCTACGAGCAGTACTTC. The encoded protein is CASSLFGNTVYEQYF.

The CDR3: CASSLSGSPTDTQYF. As DNA, the CDR3 is TGTGCCAGCAGCCTTAGCGGGAGTCCCACAGATACGCAGTATTTT. The chain recombines TRBV7-2 with TRBJ2-3; 9 bases line up with TRBD2. The CDR3 is 15 residues long. Germline V gene sequence: CDR1 SGHTA, CDR2 FQGNSA. V gave up 5 bases and J gave up 2 bases; unmatched junction bases: 5.

The chain links TRBV19 to TRBJ2-3, with unresolved D. Deletions cut 3 bases from V and 0 bases from J, with 10 bases between. Germline lookup yields CDR1 LNHDA and CDR2 SQIVND (reference sequence). The CDR3 loop spans 15 amino acids. The CDR3 protein is CASSMNRVSTDTQYF. For the CDR3, the DNA is TGTGCCAGTAGTATGAATAGGGTTAGCACAGATACGCAGTATTTT.

CDR3 bases: TGCGCCAGCACCATGGGGGGCACAGATACGCAGTATTTT. It encodes CASTMGGTDTQYF. This chain links TRBV5-1 with TRBJ2-3; D is tentatively TRBD1 or TRBD2 (5 bases each). The ends were cut back, 6 bases at V and 1 base at J, with 9 bases in the middle. This CDR3 has 13 amino acids. The germline CDR1 and CDR2 sequences are SGHRS and YFSETQ.

V gene TRBV4-1 combines with J gene TRBJ1-5; 7 nucleotides align to TRBD1. The CDR3 is 16 amino acids. Germline V CDR1 and CDR2: MGHRA, YSYEKL. The ends lost 3 bases at V and 9 bases at J; junction bases unmatched: 14. CDR3 in DNA: TGCGCCAGCAGCCAGCTCATACCCAGGGGGGCGCGGCCCCAGCATTTT. It specifies CASSQLIPRGARPQHF.

The chain recombines TRBV13 with TRBJ2-4; D could derive from TRBD1 or TRBD2 (6 bases each). Germline loops: CDR1 PRHDT, CDR2 FYEKMQ (reference sequence). Trimming took off 3 bases at V and 4 bases at J, with 28 bases between the two ends. The CDR3 loop spans 20 amino acids. CDR3 nucleotide sequence: TGTGCCAGCAGCTTTAGAGGGGGGAGCCTTCAAGCGGTGCTGAAAAACATTCAGTACTTC. It codes for CASSFRGGSLQAVLKNIQYF.

This clone was seen more than once but under ten times. The chain is built from TRBV5-1 and TRBJ1-5, with TRBD1 matching 7 bases. CDR3 length: 13 residues. Germline values: CDR1 SGHRS, CDR2 YFSETQ. The junction had 2 bases not matched to a gene; V was cut back by 1 base and J by 7 bases. CDR3 bases: TGCGCCAGCAGCTTGACACAGGGGCAGCCCCAGCATTTT. Translated: CASSLTQGQPQHF.

The rearrangement uses TRBV9 and TRBJ1-2; a weak D match, TRBD1 (5 bases). This CDR3 is built from 14 residues. Germline CDR1 and CDR2: SGDLS and YYNGEE. Trimming cost V 0 bases and J 0 bases, with 6 bases left between them. This CDR3 reads CASSVATANYGYTF. CDR3 DNA sequence: TGTGCCAGCAGCGTAGCGACAGCTAACTATGGCTACACCTTC. Supplemented by reference TRBV9 and TRBJ1-2, the full variable domain reads DSGVTQTPKHLITATGQRVTLRCSPRSGDLSVYWYQQSLDQGLQFLIQYYNGEERAKGNILERFSAQQFPDLHSELNLSSLELGDSALYFCASSVATANYGYTFGSGTRLTVV.

The chain couples TRBV7-2 to TRBJ2-3; D ambiguous. The CDR3 contains 13 residues. Trimming took off 1 base at V and 6 bases at J, with 8 bases between the two ends. Germline loops: CDR1 SGHTA, CDR2 FQGNSA. CDR3 coding DNA: TGTGCCAGCAGCTTAGACCGTATGGATACGCAGTATTTT. Protein: CASSLDRMDTQYF.

The chain joins TRBV25-1 to TRBJ2-7; D might be TRBD1 (6 bases). V shed 4 bases and J shed 1 base, with 8 bases lying between them. CDR1 and CDR2 (germline): MGHDK, SYGVNS. The CDR3 has 13 amino acids. In DNA, the CDR3 is TGTGCCAGCAGTGGGGACAATTCCTACGAGCAGTACTTC. Its translation: CASSGDNSYEQYF.

CDR3 residues: CATSRDLGGELFF. CDR3 coding DNA: TGTGCCACCAGCAGAGATCTGGGCGGGGAGCTGTTTTTT. This sequence joins TRBV15 and TRBJ2-2; D is undetermined. V was cut by 0 bases and J by 7 bases, with 6 bases left in between. CDR3 length: 13 amino acids. Per germline, CDR1 LNHNV and CDR2 YYDKDF (reference sequence).

The chain joins TRBV5-1 to TRBJ2-1, with no clear D. The germline gives CDR1 SGHRS, CDR2 YFSETQ. Trimming shortened V by 0 bases and J by 3 bases, and 4 bases separated the two germline ends. CDR3 size: 13 residues. CDR3 DNA: TGCGCCAGCAGCTTGGGTGACTACAATGAGCAGTTCTTC. Protein sequence: CASSLGDYNEQFF.

The chain links TRBV19 to TRBJ1-1; 11 nucleotides line up with TRBD1. The CDR3 covers 14 residues. Trimming at V came to 3 bases and at J to 5 bases, leaving 2 bases not matched to a gene. Germline V gene lookup returns CDR1 LNHDA and CDR2 SQIVND (reference sequence). CDR3 in DNA: TGTGCCAGTAGTATTAGGGACAGGGGGACTGAAGCTTTCTTT. It yields the protein CASSIRDRGTEAFF.

The chain employs TRBV21-1 and TRBJ1-2. TRBV21-1 is termed a pseudogene. The CDR3 contains 14 residues. In nucleotides, the CDR3 is TGTGCCAGCAGCCCAGGCCTAGGGTTCAGCGGCTACACCTTC. Translating it yields CASSPGLGFSGYTF.

In this sample, this clone turned up a few times. The chain employs TRBV5-1 and TRBJ2-1, with 7 bases aligning to TRBD1. The V gene end was trimmed by 2 bases and the J gene end by 6 bases; junction bases not matched to a gene: 2. The germline CDR1 and CDR2 sequences are SGHRS and YFSETQ. CDR3 size: 13 residues. The CDR3 here is CASSFDRANEQFF. In nucleotides, the CDR3 is TGCGCCAGCAGCTTCGACAGGGCCAATGAGCAGTTCTTC.

This clone came up once. The rearrangement uses TRBV5-1 and TRBJ2-3, with 15 nucleotides matching TRBD2. Germline V gives CDR1 SGHRS, CDR2 YFSETQ. This CDR3 has 17 residues. J was trimmed by 0 bases and V by 4 bases; bases with no gene match: 3. CDR3 DNA: TGCGCCAGCAGCCCCGGGACTAGCGGGGGGAGCACAGATACGCAGTATTTT. Its protein is CASSPGTSGGSTDTQYF.